The 16 T cell receptor beta chains listed next were all sequenced from one sample in a study of sequential checkpoint blockade in melanoma. Indicated treatment: randomized to nivolumab then ipilimumab (arm A) or the reverse (arm B). TCRdb keeps only in-frame clones here, not all; method: immunoSEQ multiplex PCR. In the table there are some 2,900 clones, approximately 20% of which are singletons. The sequences come from tumor tissue (inferred from file names), collected from a patient given nivolumab and ipilimumab in sequence. These receptors came from a human donor with melanoma.

The V call is TRBV15, the J call TRBJ1-5; D uncertain. The CDR3 contains 15 residues. V lost 0 bases to trimming and J lost 0 bases, with 6 bases between them. Germline lookup yields CDR1 LNHNV and CDR2 YYDKDF (reference sequence). The CDR3 sequence is CATSRDAYSNQPQHF. The CDR3 DNA follows: TGTGCCACCAGCAGAGATGCTTATAGCAATCAGCCCCAGCATTTT.

This clone has ten or more counts. This rearrangement joins TRBV11-3 to TRBJ2-1, with 14 bases aligning to TRBD2. V was clipped by 4 bases and J by 7 bases; unmatched bases: 6. CDR1 and CDR2 (germline): SGHNT, YENEEA. The CDR3 is 16 residues long. Here the CDR3 DNA reads TGTGCCAGCAGCTGGACTAGCGGGGGGTCAGAGAATGAGCAGTTCTTC. Translated: CASSWTSGGSENEQFF.

As DNA, the CDR3 is TGTGCCAGTAGTATTGTGGCGGTCCCCAATGAGCAGTTCTTC. This encodes CASSIVAVPNEQFF. The chain uses TRBV19 and TRBJ2-1; D is undetermined. This CDR3 is 14 amino acids long. In germline, CDR1 is LNHDA, CDR2 SQIVND (reference sequence). V was shortened by 3 bases and J by 6 bases, with 12 bases between the two germline ends.

This clone was recorded a few times. As DNA, the CDR3 is TGCGCCAGCAGCCAAGATCTGGCAGGGGGCTTGGGAGCTTTCTTT. This sequence encodes CASSQDLAGGLGAFF. The chain joins TRBV1 to TRBJ1-1; TRBD1, the table's D call, was not compared with the DNA. TRBV1 is assigned pseudogene status. CDR3 length equals 15 residues.

The J gene is TRBJ2-7, the V gene TRBV30, with D possibly being TRBD2 (5 bases). Trimming took 8 bases from V and 3 from J, leaving 17 bases between them. Germline CDR1 GTSNPN, CDR2 SVGIG (reference sequence). This CDR3 comprises 13 residues. The DNA for the CDR3 is TGTGCCGGCAGCCGGGGAAATTACTACGAGCAGTACTTC. Protein sequence: CAGSRGNYYEQYF.

This clone came up a few times. V and J are TRBV11-3 and TRBJ2-5; TRBD2 aligns across 12 bases. Per germline, CDR1 SGHNT and CDR2 YENEEA. The CDR3 covers 15 residues. Trimming cost V 5 bases and J 4 bases; bases outside gene matches: 5. CDR3 DNA sequence: TGTGCCAGCAGCGAGGAGACTAGCGGGGGAGAGACCCAGTACTTC. This gives the protein CASSEETSGGETQYF.

This clone came up a few times. The rearrangement joins TRBV2 to TRBJ2-1; TRBD2 matches 10 bases. V lost 4 bases, J lost 6 bases, and 9 bases stayed unmatched. The CDR3 spans 16 residues. CDR1 SNHLY and CDR2 FYNNEI come from the germline V gene. The CDR3 DNA sequence: TGTGCCAGCAGTGGAGAGGAGCGGGGGGGAGGCAATGAGCAGTTCTTC. This encodes CASSGEERGGGNEQFF.

In this sample, this clone turned up many times. The V gene is TRBV9, the J gene TRBJ2-3, with TRBD1 matching 10 bases. CDR3 length: 17 residues. Germline lookup yields CDR1 SGDLS and CDR2 YYNGEE. V lost 4 bases and J lost 2; bases outside the gene matches: 10. The CDR3 bases are TGTGCCAGCAGCCACCCCATTGGACAGGGGGTCACAGATACGCAGTATTTT. Its translation: CASSHPIGQGVTDTQYF.

This clone was counted a few times. V is TRBV6-8 and J is TRBJ1-6, with 8 bases identical to TRBD1. V shed 2 bases, J shed 8 bases, and the junction held 8 bases outside the gene matches. CDR3 length equals 16 residues. Germline V lookup: CDR1 MNHGY, CDR2 SAAAGT. The CDR3, as DNA: TGTGCCAGCAGTTACCCCACAGGGGGTTCGGATTCACCCCTCCACTTT. Its protein product is CASSYPTGGSDSPLHF.

This clone qualifies as medium-sized. This chain uses TRBV6-8 with TRBJ1-1; D not resolved. The V gene's germline CDR1 is MNHGY and CDR2 SAAAGT. Trimming took off 11 bases at V and 5 bases at J, with 15 bases between the two ends. The length of the CDR3 is 12 residues. The CDR3 region has the DNA TGTGCCTCACGGATCCTACCGACTGAAGCTTTCTTT. It codes for CASRILPTEAFF.

This chain links TRBV5-1 with TRBJ1-1; TRBD1 agrees at 7 bases. V lost 4 bases, J lost 1 base, and 4 bases stayed unmatched. The germline V gene encodes CDR1 SGHRS and CDR2 YFSETQ. This CDR3 is 14 amino acids long. CDR3 sequence: CASSLNRGNTEAFF. The CDR3 DNA reads as TGCGCCAGCAGCCTCAACAGGGGGAACACTGAAGCTTTCTTT.

This chain uses TRBV19 with TRBJ1-1, with TRBD1 as a possible D gene (5 bases). The V end lost 5 bases, the J end lost 4 bases, and 11 bases lay between the germline ends. CDR3 length: 13 residues. Germline CDR1 and CDR2: LNHDA and SQIVND (reference sequence). The CDR3 DNA reads as TGTGCCAGTAGTTCAGGTGGGGCCACTGAAGCTTTCTTT. Amino acid sequence: CASSSGGATEAFF.

V and J are TRBV18 and TRBJ2-7; no definite D call. Trimming pared 5 bases from V and 2 bases from J, leaving 19 bases between. The CDR3 totals 16 residues. The germline CDR1 and CDR2 sequences are KGHSH and LQKENI. The CDR3 sequence: CASSKYPDILTYEQYF. DNA of the CDR3: TGTGCCAGCTCAAAGTACCCCGACATACTAACCTACGAGCAGTACTTC.

The chain joins TRBV11-3 to TRBJ1-4; a weak D match, TRBD1 (5 bases). Germline V CDR1 and CDR2: SGHNT, YENEEA. The V end was cut by 5 bases, the J end by 6 bases, with 13 bases between. The CDR3 runs 14 residues. This chain's CDR3 is CASSPPGGDEKLFF. The CDR3 nucleotides are TGTGCCAGCAGCCCCCCGGGAGGGGATGAAAAACTGTTTTTT.

In its sample, this clone is large (0.1 to 1%). J is TRBJ1-5 and V is TRBV29-1, with a weak D call TRBD1 (5 bases). V shed 4 bases and J shed 6 bases, with 13 bases lying between them. Germline V gene lookup returns CDR1 SQVTM and CDR2 ANQGSEA. CDR3 length equals 13 residues. CDR3 in DNA: TGCAGCGTTGCGTCAGGGAGTGGTCAGCCCCAGCATTTT. Translating it yields CSVASGSGQPQHF.

The chain carries TRBV9 and TRBJ1-6; D gene uncertain. This CDR3 contains 15 residues. Germline V lookup: CDR1 SGDLS, CDR2 YYNGEE. V lost 5 bases and J 7 bases, leaving 16 bases between the germline ends. CDR3 sequence: CASRKNLAANSPLHF. CDR3 sequence (DNA): TGTGCCAGCAGAAAGAACCTGGCGGCGAATTCACCCCTCCACTTT.